A selection of T cell receptor beta chains follows, all from one sample in a study of blood T cells in healthy people across ages. Each CDR3 protein is one row after TCRdb ran MiXCR on the 5' RACE reads. The table includes 650,000 to 700,000 distinct CDR3 sequences, 32% detected once. Sequenced material: blood. The origin of the receptors is a woman of 80 years or more in good health. Both conserved end residues are part of each CDR3. Fields, in order: V gene, J gene, clone size, D gene, CDR3 DNA, CDR3 protein. The D gene is left open where the match is weak. A row's size may be missing; if present it is once, few, many or a size class.

>TRBV29-1|TRBJ1-1|many|.
TGCAGCGTCGACTCGGTGACAGAGCTGAACACTGAAGCTTTCTTT
CSVDSVTELNTEAFF
>TRBV29-1|TRBJ2-3|.|.
TGCAGCGTCCATTCTCGGGACACAGATACGCAGTATTTT
CSVHSRDTDTQYF
>TRBV18|TRBJ1-1|many|.
TGTGCCAGCTCACTTGGAATTAGTACTGGCACTGAAGCTTTCTTT
CASSLGISTGTEAFF
>TRBV12-3/TRBV12-4|TRBJ2-3|.|TRBD2
TGTGCCAGCGCCTACCTAGCGGTGCCCACAGATACGCAATATTTT
CASAYLAVPTDTQYF
>TRBV4-3|TRBJ2-7|.|.
TGCGCCAGCAGTCGGGACGAGACCTACGAGCAGTACTTC
CASSRDETYEQYF
>TRBV11-1|TRBJ2-3|few|.
TGTGCCAGCAGCTTAGATGCAGTGCCCACAGATACGCAGTATTTT
CASSLDAVPTDTQYF
>TRBV5-1|TRBJ2-1|many|.
TGCGCCAGCAGCTTGGCCGGAGCTCCGGCGGGTGAGCAGTTCTTC
CASSLAGAPAGEQFF
>TRBV29-1|TRBJ1-1|many|.
TGCAGCCTGGGGCTGGGGGCAATGGGTACTGAAGCTTTCTTT
CSLGLGAMGTEAFF
>TRBV2|TRBJ2-4|many|TRBD1
TGTGCCAGCAGTGGACAGGGTGACGGCAAAAACATTCAGTACTTC
CASSGQGDGKNIQYF
>TRBV6-5|TRBJ1-4|many|.
TGTGCCAGCAGTCGGAACCCAACATTGGAGGGCGAAAAACTGTTTTTT
CASSRNPTLEGEKLFF
>TRBV28|TRBJ2-1|.|TRBD2
TGTGCCAGCAGATCTAGCGGGACCTACAATGAGCAGTTCTTC
CASRSSGTYNEQFF
>TRBV7-3|TRBJ2-1|.|.
TGTTCCAGCAGCTTAACGAGCGACAGATACAATGAGCAGTTCTTC
CSSSLTSDRYNEQFF
>TRBV5-1|TRBJ1-1|few|.
TGCGCCAGCGGATTAAGGAACACTGAAGCTTTCTTT
CASGLRNTEAFF
>TRBV5-1|TRBJ2-2|few|TRBD1
TGCGCCAGCAGCCTCCGGACAGGGACCACCGGGGAGCTGTTTTTT
CASSLRTGTTGELFF
>TRBV7-9|TRBJ2-7|many|.
TGTGCCAGCAGCAGCTACTACGAGCAGTACTTC
CASSSYYEQYF
>TRBV7-2|TRBJ2-7|once|.
TGTGCCAGCAGCTTAGGGGGGGTAGACTACGAGCAGTACTTC
CASSLGGVDYEQYF
>TRBV25-1|TRBJ1-2|few|.
TGTGCCAGCAGTGAAGGGACGGTGTATGGCTACACCTTC
CASSEGTVYGYTF
>TRBV29-1|TRBJ1-3|.|.
TGCAGCGTTGGGGAGGGCTTAGGTGGAAACACCATATATTTT
CSVGEGLGGNTIYF
>TRBV20-1|TRBJ2-5|few|TRBD1
TGCAGTGCAAGGACAGGGGCGGAGACCCAGTACTTC
CSARTGAETQYF
>TRBV20-1|TRBJ1-1|.|TRBD1
TGCAGTGCTAGATCCCTCGGGACAGGCCGATCAAGAAGTACAGCTTTCTTT
CSARSLGTGRSRSTAFF
>TRBV20-1|TRBJ2-5|many|.
TGCAGTGCTGACCGAGCGCAGGAGGGGACCCAGTACTTC
CSADRAQEGTQYF
>TRBV10-3|TRBJ2-1|.|.
TGTACCATCAGTGAGGCAACAGGGTTCAGCTCCTACAATGAGCAGGTCTTC
CTISEATGFSSYNEQVF
>TRBV7-6|TRBJ1-1|.|.
TGTGTCAGCAGCTCCTTCGGGGAAATGAACGCTGGAGCTTTCTTT
CVSSSFGEMNAGAFF
>TRBV9|TRBJ1-3|.|TRBD1
TGTGCCAGCAACCCAACCGGGACAGCAATAGGAAACACCATATATTTT
CASNPTGTAIGNTIYF
>TRBV25-1|TRBJ1-6|.|.
TGTGCCAGCAGTGAAAGCCGAGTCGGGCATAATTCACCCCTCCACTTT
CASSESRVGHNSPLHF
>TRBV6-5|TRBJ2-7|many|.
TGTGCCAGCAGATGGGGTGGGACGGGAGCCTACGAGCAGTACTTC
CASRWGGTGAYEQYF
>TRBV5-6|TRBJ2-3|.|.
TGTGCCAGCAGCCTCCTACGGACGACGGAGTATTTT
CASSLLRTTEYF
>TRBV9|TRBJ1-2|many|TRBD1
TGTGCCAGCAGCGTTGGGGGGGACAGTCCGGCCCTGTATGGCTACACCTTC
CASSVGGDSPALYGYTF
>TRBV5-1|TRBJ1-2|.|TRBD1
TGCGCCAGCAGCTCTTATCAGGACAGGGAAGGCTACACCTTC
CASSSYQDREGYTF
>TRBV9|TRBJ2-1|.|.
TGTGCCAGCAGCGTAGAAGATAGCTCCTACAATGAGCAGTTCTTC
CASSVEDSSYNEQFF
>TRBV11-2|TRBJ2-1|many|.
TGTGCCAGCGGCGGGGTCGGAAGCTCCTACAATGAGCAGTTCTTC
CASGGVGSSYNEQFF
>TRBV12-3/TRBV12-4|TRBJ1-1|.|.
TGTGCCAGCAGTTTAGGTTACGGGACACTGGGCACTGGAGCTTTCTTT
CASSLGYGTLGTGAFF
>TRBV20-1|TRBJ2-2|few|TRBD1
TGCAGTGCTAGAGTCGACAGGGGGGGAGTTTTGGGCACCGGGGAGCTGTTTTTT
CSARVDRGGVLGTGELFF
>TRBV10-3|TRBJ2-7|.|.
TGTGCCATTGGGGGACCCTACGAGCAGTACTTC
CAIGGPYEQYF
>TRBV12-3/TRBV12-4|TRBJ2-5|few|TRBD2
TGTGCCAGTAGACGAGCGGGGGCCTGGGGGGAGACCCAGTACTTC
CASRRAGAWGETQYF
>TRBV5-1|TRBJ2-1|many|TRBD2
TGCGCCAGCAGCTTGGTAGCGGGGGCCGGGTACAATGAGCAGTTCTTC
CASSLVAGAGYNEQFF
>TRBV20-1|TRBJ1-1|.|.
TGCAGTGCTCCCCAGGGCTTTAACACTGAAGCTTTCTTT
CSAPQGFNTEAFF
>TRBV29-1|TRBJ2-1|.|.
TGCAGCGTTGACCCCGGGGATGGGCAGTTCTTC
CSVDPGDGQFF
>TRBV5-1|TRBJ1-1|few|.
TGCGCCAGCAGCTTGGGAGGGGCCACTGAAGCTTTCTTT
CASSLGGATEAFF
>TRBV9|TRBJ1-1|few|TRBD1
TGTGCCAGCAGCGCAAAAGGACAGGGGGCGGCCACTGAAGCTTTCTTT
CASSAKGQGAATEAFF
>TRBV27|TRBJ1-2|.|TRBD1
TGTGCCAGCAGTCCCCGGACAGGGCTGTCTGGCTACACCTTC
CASSPRTGLSGYTF
>TRBV6-2/TRBV6-3|TRBJ1-2|many|.
TGTGCCAGCAGTCCGACAGGAGGAACCTATGGCTACACCTTC
CASSPTGGTYGYTF
>TRBV7-2|TRBJ2-1|many|TRBD2
TGTGCCAGCAGCTCCCTAGCGGGGGGTACGAATGAGCAGTTCTTC
CASSSLAGGTNEQFF
>TRBV12-3/TRBV12-4|TRBJ1-2|.|.
TGTGCCAGCAGTTTGTCAGGGCAGGGGCTCTATGGCTACACCTTC
CASSLSGQGLYGYTF
>TRBV12-3/TRBV12-4|TRBJ2-7|.|TRBD1
TGTGCCAGCACTCGACAGGGGACCATCTCCTACGAGCAGTACTTC
CASTRQGTISYEQYF
>TRBV12-3/TRBV12-4|TRBJ2-5|.|TRBD1
TGTGCCAGCAGGGACAGGGGCAGGGGGGAGACCCAGTACTTC
CASRDRGRGETQYF
>TRBV2|TRBJ2-7|many|TRBD1
TGTGCCAGCAGTGGGGACAGTTACCGGGAGCAGTACTTC
CASSGDSYREQYF
>TRBV29-1|TRBJ1-1|few|.
TGCAGCGTTGTTAGGACAATGAACACTGAAGCTTTCTTT
CSVVRTMNTEAFF
>TRBV29-1|TRBJ2-5|.|TRBD1
TGCAGCGTTGTAAGACAGGGGGCGCGTACGGAGACCCAGTACTTC
CSVVRQGARTETQYF
>TRBV7-8|TRBJ1-2|many|.
TGTGCCAGCAGCTATAGGGGGGCACTGAACCCTACCTATGGCTACACCTTC
CASSYRGALNPTYGYTF
>TRBV7-2|TRBJ2-4|once|.
TGTGCCAGCAGCTTAGGCGGGGCTTACGAAAACATTCAGTACTTC
CASSLGGAYENIQYF
>TRBV7-3|TRBJ2-3|.|TRBD2
TGTGCCAGCAGCTTATTCGGCGGGGGGGCCATAGATACGCAGTATTTT
CASSLFGGGAIDTQYF
>TRBV6-5|TRBJ1-5|few|TRBD1
TGTGCCAGCAGTCCGGGAGGGACAGGGGGCAATCAGCCCCAGCATTTT
CASSPGGTGGNQPQHF
>TRBV5-1|TRBJ1-1|.|.
TGCGCCAGCAGCTGGGAAAGCGGGAACACTGAAGCTTTCTTT
CASSWESGNTEAFF